This T cell receptor (beta chain) was profiled in a study of identical twins. This clonotype was detected only a few times. From the 5' RACE reads, TCRdb called clonotypes with MiXCR, one entry per CDR3 protein. The sample lists about 720,000 distinct CDR3 sequences, 15% to 20% seen once, with roughly 14% in the top ten. Germline V CDR1 and CDR2: SGHRS, YFSETQ. This CDR3 has 13 amino acids. V shed 0 bases and J shed 9 bases, with 13 bases lying between them. Separately, the same data were catalogued under a study of T cells expressing NK-cell markers.

Sequenced input: PBMCs. The TCR was taken from a woman between 18 and 29 years old in good health. This chain links TRBV5-1 with TRBJ2-7; D is perhaps TRBD2 (6 bases). The CDR3 region has the DNA TGCGCCAGCAGCTTGGTGGGGCGGGATGGGCAGTACTTC. Translating gives CASSLVGRDGQYF.